The next 14 T cell receptor beta chains were all read from a single sample in a study of CD8+ T cells in alopecia areata. Following RNA extraction, reverse transcription yielded cDNA that acted as the sequencing template. Method: immunoSEQ multiplex PCR; TCRdb's copy keeps in-frame clones and lacks some. The sample records some 150,000 clones, roughly 64% being singletons. The sample was CD4+ T cells sorted from blood, taken at week 0. Source of these receptors: a human donor with alopecia areata.

CDR3: CSIYVGTSGNTIYF. DNA of the CDR3: TGCAGCATCTACGTTGGGACCTCTGGAAACACCATATATTTT. V gene TRBV29-1 combines with J gene TRBJ1-3; D perhaps matches TRBD1 (5 bases). Trimming stripped 8 bases from V and 0 bases from J, with 14 bases between. This CDR3 region has 14 residues. Germline CDR1 is SQVTM and CDR2 is ANQGSEA.

The chain employs TRBV7-9 and TRBJ2-1; D uncertain. Deletions cut 5 bases from V and 2 bases from J, with 7 bases between. Germline lookup yields CDR1 SEHNR and CDR2 FQNEAQ (reference sequence). This CDR3 has 13 amino acids. The CDR3 sequence: CASSLDAYNEQFF. The CDR3 region has the DNA TGTGCCAGCAGCCTTGACGCCTACAATGAGCAGTTCTTC.

Points on this clone: Other nucleotide sequences in the sample specify the same CDR3. The rearrangement links TRBV30 to TRBJ1-1; D is perhaps TRBD1 (5 bases). V lost 2 bases and J 1 base, leaving 8 bases between the germline ends. Germline CDR1 is GTSNPN and CDR2 is SVGIG (reference sequence). The CDR3 has 13 residues. DNA for the CDR3: TGTGCCTGGAGTAGAACAGGGAACACTGAAGCTTTCTTT. Encoded protein: CAWSRTGNTEAFF.

The chain employs TRBV19 and TRBJ1-1; D gene uncertain. This CDR3 comprises 14 residues. Trimming left V 5 bases short and J 4 bases short, with 14 bases between. The germline V gene has CDR1 LNHDA and CDR2 SQIVND (reference sequence). The CDR3 DNA reads TGTGCCAGTAGTCGGCAGGTATTGGGCACTGAAGCTTTCTTT. Translating gives CASSRQVLGTEAFF. Variable domain in full (rest from reference TRBV19 and TRBJ1-1): DGGITQSPKYLFRKEGQNVTLSCEQNLNHDAMYWYRQDPGQGLRLIYYSQIVNDFQKGDIAEGYSVSREKKESFPLTVTSAQKNPTAFYLCASSRQVLGTEAFFGQGTRLTVV.

This clone was seen a handful of times. This sequence joins TRBV29-1 and TRBJ1-5, with 10 nucleotides matching TRBD1. Trimming removed 6 bases from V and 1 base from J; junction bases left unmatched: 3. CDR1 and CDR2 from the germline V gene are SQVTM and ANQGSEA. This CDR3 is built from 14 residues. CDR3 bases: TGCAGCGTACGACAGGGGGCCAGCAATCAGCCCCAGCATTTT. Amino acid sequence: CSVRQGASNQPQHF.

The rearrangement uses TRBV30 and TRBJ1-6, with D possibly TRBD1 on 5 matching bases. From germline, CDR1 is GTSNPN and CDR2 SVGIG (reference sequence). The CDR3 is 12 residues long. V was cut by 5 bases and J by 7 bases, with 9 bases left in between. CDR3 sequence reads: CAWRRVNSPLHF. In DNA, the CDR3 is TGTGCCTGGCGCAGGGTAAATTCACCCCTCCACTTT.

The count of this clone is one. The J gene is TRBJ1-6, the V gene TRBV9; D possibly corresponds to TRBD1 (5 bases). Germline CDR1 and CDR2: SGDLS and YYNGEE. Deletions cut 0 bases from V and 7 bases from J, with 11 bases between. The CDR3 has 15 residues. CDR3 amino acids: CASSVAPQGNSPLHF. Here the CDR3 DNA reads TGTGCCAGCAGCGTAGCTCCCCAGGGAAATTCACCCCTCCACTTT.

The CDR3 sequence: CAWSRDHTGELFF. The CDR3 DNA sequence: TGTGCCTGGAGCCGAGACCACACCGGGGAGCTGTTTTTT. The chain has TRBV30 and TRBJ2-2; D remains unclear. V lost 3 bases to trimming and J lost 3 bases, with 8 bases between them. CDR1 is GTSNPN, CDR2 SVGIG, per germline (reference sequence). The CDR3 has 13 residues.

This sequence joins TRBV6-1 and TRBJ1-5; D remains unclear. The CDR3 totals 14 residues. The germline V gene has CDR1 MNHNS and CDR2 SASEGT. V lost 6 bases to trimming and J lost 7 bases, with 16 bases between them. CDR3 sequence reads: CASRGGGLGQPQHF. The CDR3 coding sequence is TGTGCCAGCAGGGGAGGAGGGCTGGGGCAGCCCCAGCATTTT.

This chain links TRBV30 with TRBJ2-3; D might be TRBD1 or TRBD2, each matching 5 bases. The germline CDR1 and CDR2 sequences are GTSNPN and SVGIG (reference sequence). V was pared by 1 base and J by 1 base, with 12 bases between. This CDR3 spans 15 amino acids. The DNA for the CDR3 is TGTGCCTGGAGTGCGGGACCGATGCGCACAGATACGCAGTATTTT. Amino acids: CAWSAGPMRTDTQYF.

In this sample, this clone turned up a few times. The chain uses TRBV5-1 and TRBJ2-5; D unclear. The CDR3 sequence is 14 residues long. From germline, CDR1 is SGHRS and CDR2 YFSETQ. V was cut by 7 bases and J by 5 bases, with 18 bases left in between. The chain's CDR3 is CASSPGSLGETQYF. DNA of the CDR3: TGCGCCAGCTCCCCCGGATCCCTGGGGGAGACCCAGTACTTC.

V gene TRBV4-1 combines with J gene TRBJ2-6; maybe TRBD1 (6 bases). Germline values: CDR1 MGHRA, CDR2 YSYEKL. The CDR3 totals 17 residues. Trimming stripped 3 bases from V and 0 bases from J, with 12 bases between. The DNA for the CDR3 is TGCGCCAGCAGCCAGGGACATGCCCGCTCTGGGGCCAACGTCCTGACTTTC. Residues: CASSQGHARSGANVLTF.

The chain joins TRBV5-1 to TRBJ2-6; D remains unclear. The germline V and J ends were trimmed by 4 bases and 0 bases, with 8 bases remaining between them. The CDR3 covers 15 residues. Germline-derived CDR1 and CDR2 are SGHRS and YFSETQ. CDR3 nucleotides: TGCGCCAGCAGCCCGACCAGCTCTGGGGCCAACGTCCTGACTTTC. As protein: CASSPTSSGANVLTF.

This chain uses TRBV7-9 with TRBJ2-3; TRBD2 matches 8 bases. V shed 2 bases and J 0 bases; nucleotides not matched to a gene: 7. CDR1 SEHNR and CDR2 FQNEAQ come from the germline V gene (reference sequence). The CDR3 totals 17 residues. The CDR3 loop is CASSLTGLAGSTDTQYF. The CDR3, as DNA: TGTGCCAGCAGCTTAACTGGGCTAGCGGGTAGCACAGATACGCAGTATTTT.